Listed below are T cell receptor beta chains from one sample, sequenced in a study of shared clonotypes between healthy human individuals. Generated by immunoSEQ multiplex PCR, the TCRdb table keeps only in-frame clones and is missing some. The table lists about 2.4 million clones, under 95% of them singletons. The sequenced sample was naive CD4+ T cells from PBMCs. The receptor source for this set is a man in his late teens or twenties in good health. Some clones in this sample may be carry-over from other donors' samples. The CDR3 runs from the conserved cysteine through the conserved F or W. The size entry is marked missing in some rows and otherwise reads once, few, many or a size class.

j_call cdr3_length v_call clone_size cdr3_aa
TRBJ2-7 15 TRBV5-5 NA CASSLTSGAPYEQYF
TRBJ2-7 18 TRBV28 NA CASSSPGTGARSSYEQYF
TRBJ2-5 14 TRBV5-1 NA CASSLVSGQETQYF
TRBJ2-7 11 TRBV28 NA CASSLSAEQYF
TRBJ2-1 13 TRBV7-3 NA CASSSDSHNEQFF
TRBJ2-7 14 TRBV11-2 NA CASRPSGRTNEQYF
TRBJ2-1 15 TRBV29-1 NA CSVEDRGRGSNEQFF
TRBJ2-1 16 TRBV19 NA CASVAGAGSSYNEQFF
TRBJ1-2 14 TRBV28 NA CASSRGQGNYGYTF
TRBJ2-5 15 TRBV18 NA CATMVGAGTRETQYF
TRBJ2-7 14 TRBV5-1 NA CASSWDGTSYEQYF
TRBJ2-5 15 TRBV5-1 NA CASSLALAGGETQYF
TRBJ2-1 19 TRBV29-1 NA CSVSTLAGVTPPSYNEQFF
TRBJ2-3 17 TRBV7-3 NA CASSLTGGAQWLNTQYF
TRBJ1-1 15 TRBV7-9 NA CASSSRGQLNTEAFF
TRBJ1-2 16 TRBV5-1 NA CASSTDLDRGLYGYTF
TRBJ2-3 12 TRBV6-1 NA CASSEGGIREYF
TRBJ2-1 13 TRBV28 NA CASVKAGYNEQFF
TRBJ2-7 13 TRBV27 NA CASRQTGSYEQYF
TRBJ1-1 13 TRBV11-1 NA CASSGDLNTEAFF
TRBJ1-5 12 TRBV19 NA CASSHREQPQHF
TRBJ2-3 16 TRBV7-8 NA CASSLLGLAGTDTQYF
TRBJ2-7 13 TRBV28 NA CASRLGLAGEQYF
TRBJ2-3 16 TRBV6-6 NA CASRFGLAGDTDTQYF
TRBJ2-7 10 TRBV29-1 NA CSVGGDEQYF
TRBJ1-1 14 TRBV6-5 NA CASSYLGMNTEAFF
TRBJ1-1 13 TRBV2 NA CASSDRLNTEAFF
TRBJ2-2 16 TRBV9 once CASSESPWRDTGELFF
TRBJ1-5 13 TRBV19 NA CASSIALGGPQHF
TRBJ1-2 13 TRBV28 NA CASSLKWQNGYTF
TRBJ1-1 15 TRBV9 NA CASSVLTGYDAEAFF
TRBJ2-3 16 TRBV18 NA CASSRNTATSTDTQYF
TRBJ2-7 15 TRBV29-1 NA CRPAPTSGRFRKQYF
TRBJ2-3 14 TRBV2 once CASSVEGGTDTQYF
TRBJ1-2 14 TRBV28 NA CASSLVRDHYGYTF
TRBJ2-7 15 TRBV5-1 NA CASRKGGSNSYEQYF
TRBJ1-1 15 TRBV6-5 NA CASSYEERGRHEAFF
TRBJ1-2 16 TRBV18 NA CASSPAGRLANYGYTF
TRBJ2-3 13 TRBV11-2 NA CASSSRPQDTQYF
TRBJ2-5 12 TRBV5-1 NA CASSFEGETQYF
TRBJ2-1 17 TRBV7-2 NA CASSSRIPSGSLDEQFF